The 12 T cell receptor beta chains below were found in one sample sequenced in a study of cytomegalovirus exposure and HLA in healthy donors. PCR was performed using 60 Vbeta and 13 Jbeta primers. The assay was immunoSEQ multiplex PCR, and TCRdb's table has in-frame clones only and misses some. The sample shows roughly 100,000 clones, roughly 80% of them seen only once. The sequenced sample consisted of PBMCs. The receptors stem from a female donor in good health and CMV-seropositive.

The chain recombines TRBV5-1 with TRBJ2-1; 9 bases are a match to TRBD1. The length of the CDR3 is 15 residues. V was clipped by 3 bases and J by 8 bases; unmatched bases: 9. Germline CDR1 is SGHRS and CDR2 is YFSETQ. The CDR3 spells CASSSGTGSSDEQFF. CDR3 DNA sequence: TGCGCCAGCAGCTCAGGGACAGGGTCGAGCGATGAGCAGTTCTTC.

The V and J genes are TRBV7-2 and TRBJ1-5; 9 bases agree with TRBD1. Trimming at V came to 2 bases and at J to 2 bases, leaving 4 bases not matched to a gene. This CDR3 is built from 16 residues. The germline CDR1 and CDR2 sequences are SGHTA and FQGNSA. CDR3 protein: CASSLMGQGGNQPQHF. Here the CDR3 DNA reads TGTGCCAGCAGCTTAATGGGACAGGGAGGCAATCAGCCCCAGCATTTT.

V gene TRBV4-1 combines with J gene TRBJ2-3; 7 positions match TRBD2. This CDR3 has 16 amino acids. With 1 base clipped from V and 3 bases from J, the junction kept 7 bases outside the gene matches. The germline V gene encodes CDR1 MGHRA and CDR2 YSYEKL. The chain's CDR3 is CASSQGLTSVTDTQYF. Here the CDR3 DNA reads TGCGCCAGCAGCCAAGGGTTAACTAGCGTTACAGATACGCAGTATTTT.

The chain links TRBV27 to TRBJ1-2, with 8 bases aligning to TRBD1. This CDR3 region has 18 residues. With V trimmed by 5 bases and J by 4 bases, 18 bases remained unmatched. The germline V gene encodes CDR1 MNHEY and CDR2 SMNVEV (reference sequence). The CDR3 loop is CASSRVSPGGGAGYGYTF. CDR3 coding DNA: TGTGCCAGCAGTCGCGTTTCTCCAGGGGGCGGGGCTGGCTATGGCTACACCTTC.

The chain uses TRBV4-1 and TRBJ1-1; no clear D gene. Germline CDR1 MGHRA, CDR2 YSYEKL. This CDR3 spans 13 amino acids. The ends were cut back, 0 bases at V and 3 bases at J, with 5 bases in the middle. DNA of the CDR3: TGCGCCAGCAGCCAAGACCGTGACACTGAAGCTTTCTTT. As protein: CASSQDRDTEAFF.

This chain uses TRBV28 with TRBJ1-2; D is unresolved. The CDR3 length is 16 residues. The ends were cut back, 3 bases at V and 4 bases at J, with 18 bases in the middle. Germline lookup yields CDR1 MDHEN and CDR2 SYDVKM. The CDR3 DNA is TGTGCCAGCAGTTTTCCCAGGAACTTCCGTAGCTATGGCTACACCTTC. Translating gives CASSFPRNFRSYGYTF.

The chain has TRBV11-3 and TRBJ2-5, with 7 bases fitting TRBD2. Germline values: CDR1 SGHNT, CDR2 YENEEA. With 4 bases clipped from V and 3 bases from J, the junction kept 11 bases outside the gene matches. This CDR3 comprises 16 residues. The CDR3 spells CASSSWTSDGEETQYF. The CDR3 DNA reads as TGTGCCAGCAGCTCATGGACTAGTGATGGGGAAGAGACCCAGTACTTC.

The gene calls are TRBV2 and TRBJ2-1, with 11 bases identical to TRBD2. With V trimmed by 6 bases and J by 5 bases, 6 bases remained unmatched. The CDR3 extends over 15 amino acids. Germline CDR1 reads SNHLY; CDR2 reads FYNNEI. The CDR3 sequence: CASSASGRPHNEQFF. Written as DNA, the CDR3 is TGTGCCAGCAGCGCTAGCGGGAGGCCCCACAATGAGCAGTTCTTC. Together with reference TRBV2 and TRBJ2-1, the CDR3 gives the full variable domain: EPEVTQTPSHQVTQMGQEVILRCVPISNHLYFYWYRQILGQKVEFLVSFYNNEISEKSEIFDDQFSVERPDGSNFTLKIRSTKLEDSAMYFCASSASGRPHNEQFFGPGTRLTVL.

This chain connects TRBV30 to TRBJ1-1; weak D call: TRBD1 (5 bases). V lost 1 base, J lost 6 bases, and 15 bases lay in between. The germline gives CDR1 GTSNPN, CDR2 SVGIG (reference sequence). This CDR3 spans 14 amino acids. This chain's CDR3 is CAWSDSGVSAEAFF. In DNA, the CDR3 is TGTGCCTGGAGTGACTCGGGGGTTTCAGCTGAAGCTTTCTTT.

V is TRBV6-6 and J is TRBJ1-1; D remains unclear. The ends were cut back, 2 bases at V and 2 bases at J, with 3 bases in the middle. Germline CDR1 and CDR2: MNHNY and SVGAGI (reference sequence). The CDR3 totals 12 residues. The CDR3 DNA is TGTGCCAGCAGTTACCAAAACACTGAAGCTTTCTTT. Protein product: CASSYQNTEAFF.

This clone occurred a few times. The chain uses TRBV5-1 and TRBJ2-7; 8 bases map to TRBD1. Per the germline V gene, CDR1 is SGHRS and CDR2 is YFSETQ. V shed 4 bases, J shed 2 bases, and the junction held 8 bases outside the gene matches. The CDR3 extends over 15 amino acids. The CDR3 DNA reads TGCGCCAGCAGCGTGACGACAGGGGTTGCCTACGAGCAGTACTTC. This encodes CASSVTTGVAYEQYF.

V usage is TRBV10-3 and J usage is TRBJ2-7, with 8 positions matching TRBD2. J gave up 0 bases and V 3 bases, and 1 base lay outside the gene matches. This CDR3 has 14 amino acids. The germline V gene encodes CDR1 ENHRY and CDR2 SYGVKD. The CDR3 region has the DNA TGTGCCATCAGTGACCTAGCGGGCTCCTACGAGCAGTACTTC. It is translated as CAISDLAGSYEQYF.